This TCR beta chain was recorded in a study of CD8 T cells in Susac syndrome. The RNA, about 0.45 to 1 ug, was put through reverse transcription using random hexamers. An immunoSEQ multiplex PCR generated amplified TCR beta CDR3 products spanning 54 Vbeta and 13 Jbeta. TCRdb re-called the immunoSEQ multiplex PCR reads with MiXCR, one entry per CDR3 protein. Of 150,000 to 200,000 distinct CDR3 sequences listed, approximately 94% are singletons. Sequencing of TCR beta, carried out with a high-throughput approach, was applied to CD8+ and CD4+ T cells from the blood. Those who served as multiple sclerosis controls were treatment-naive patients with stable or active relapsing-remitting disease. TEMRA cells were enriched by FACS, while CD8+ and CD4+ T cells were obtained through a negative isolation that was performed magnetically. Trimming cost V 3 bases and J 6 bases, with 11 bases left between them. CDR1 and CDR2 (germline): MDHEN, SYDVKM. The CDR3 contains 13 residues.

Input material: CD4+ T cells from PBMCs. This sequence joins TRBV28 and TRBJ2-5; D is undetermined. This TCR was recovered from a human donor with multiple sclerosis. The CDR3 protein is CASSLLWPKTQYF. For the CDR3, the DNA is TGTGCCAGCAGTTTGCTGTGGCCAAAGACCCAGTACTTC. Using reference TRBV28 and TRBJ2-5 for the parts outside the CDR3, the full variable domain is DVKVTQSSRYLVKRTGEKVFLECVQDMDHENMFWYRQDPGLGLRLIYFSYDVKMKEKGDIPEGYSVSREKKERFSLILESASTNQTSMYLCASSLLWPKTQYFGPGTRLLVL.